This TCR beta chain was recorded in a study of graft-versus-host responses after intestinal transplantation. Background on the study: Each recipient received a multivisceral, liver-intestinal, or isolated intestinal graft. Recipients uniformly received anti-thymocyte globulin induction, followed by tacrolimus and steroids for approximately 3 years. Regarding the study as a whole: Elevated graft-versus-host to host-versus-graft clonal ratios in allografts were recorded for patients with graft-donor T cell macrochimerism.

About this clone: As yet, its antigen is unknown.

Libraries were prepared by immunoSEQ multiplex PCR; TCRdb keeps only in-frame clonotypes and omits some of them. The sample lists over 100,000 clones; approximately 94% were seen once. The TCR comes from a human donor who was the organ donor for an intestinal transplant. The sequencing used unstimulated CD4+ T cells sorted from spleen or lymph node cells, collected before transplant.

Here the CDR3 reads CASTRSGGMGTDTQYF. CDR3 in DNA: TGTGCCAGCACCCGTAGCGGGGGGATGGGCACAGATACGCAGTATTTT. The gene calls are TRBV7-9 and TRBJ2-3; TRBD2 agrees at 10 bases. CDR3 length: 16 amino acids. The germline V gene encodes CDR1 SEHNR and CDR2 FQNEAQ (reference sequence). Germline trimming cut 7 bases from V and 1 base from J; bases unmatched to any gene: 8.